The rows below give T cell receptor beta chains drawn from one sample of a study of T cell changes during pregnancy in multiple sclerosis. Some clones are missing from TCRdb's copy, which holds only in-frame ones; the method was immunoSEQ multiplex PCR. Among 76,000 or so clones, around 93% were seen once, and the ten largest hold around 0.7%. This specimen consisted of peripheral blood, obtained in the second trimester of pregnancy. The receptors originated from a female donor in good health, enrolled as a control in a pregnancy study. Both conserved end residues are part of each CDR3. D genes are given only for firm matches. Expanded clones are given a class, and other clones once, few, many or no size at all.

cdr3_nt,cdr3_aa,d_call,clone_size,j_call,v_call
TGTGCCAGCAGCCTAAATGACGAACCCAGGGCCGAGCAGTACTTC,CASSLNDEPRAEQYF,-,-,TRBJ2-7,TRBV11-3
TGTGCCATCACTTCGGGACAGGGGGCCGCTCTAAGTTATGGCTACACCTTC,CAITSGQGAALSYGYTF,TRBD1,-,TRBJ1-2,TRBV10-3
TGTGCCAGCAGCGTTAGCGGGGGAAGGACCGGGGAGCTGTTTTTT,CASSVSGGRTGELFF,TRBD2,-,TRBJ2-2,TRBV9
TGTGCCAGTAGTCAGGGGGGTACAGAAAAACTGTTTTTT,CASSQGGTEKLFF,TRBD1,-,TRBJ1-4,TRBV19
TGTGCCATCGGAAGACAGGGGAACACCGGGGAGCTGTTTTTT,CAIGRQGNTGELFF,TRBD1,once,TRBJ2-2,TRBV10-3
TGTGCCAGCAGCGCCCAGCGGGGGGATTACAATGAGCAGTTCTTC,CASSAQRGDYNEQFF,TRBD2,-,TRBJ2-1,TRBV9
TGCAGTGCTAGTGGCCGGGACGAGCAGTACTTC,CSASGRDEQYF,-,once,TRBJ2-7,TRBV20-1
TGTGCCAGCAGCCTCCGGGACAGGGCTGCGGAGCAGTACTTC,CASSLRDRAAEQYF,-,-,TRBJ2-7,TRBV21-1
TGCAGCGTAGCAGGGGGACCCTCGCCTACGATCCTCTACGAGCAGTACTTC,CSVAGGPSPTILYEQYF,TRBD1,-,TRBJ2-7,TRBV29-1
TGTGCCCTTGATATACCACAGGGATTGGCCTATGGCTACACCTTC,CALDIPQGLAYGYTF,-,-,TRBJ1-2,TRBV30
TGTGCCAGCTCACCACTGCAGGGGGAGAACACTGAAGCTTTCTTT,CASSPLQGENTEAFF,TRBD1,-,TRBJ1-1,TRBV18
TGTGCCATCAGTGAGTCCCCCCGTTCTGAGCAGTTCTTC,CAISESPRSEQFF,-,-,TRBJ2-1,TRBV10-3
TGTGCCAGCAGTTGGGGGCAGAACACTGAAGCTTTCTTT,CASSWGQNTEAFF,-,-,TRBJ1-1,TRBV6-1
TGTGCCAGCAGCATGAGGGGGCGCGTAAAAAATTCACCCCTCCACTTT,CASSMRGRVKNSPLHF,TRBD1,-,TRBJ1-6,TRBV27
TGTGCCAGCATCTCAGGGACTAGCTTTAGCACAGATACGCAGTATTTT,CASISGTSFSTDTQYF,TRBD2,once,TRBJ2-3,TRBV11-2
TGTGCCAGTAGTATAGTGGCCCCCCAAGGCACAGATACGCAGTATTTT,CASSIVAPQGTDTQYF,-,-,TRBJ2-3,TRBV19